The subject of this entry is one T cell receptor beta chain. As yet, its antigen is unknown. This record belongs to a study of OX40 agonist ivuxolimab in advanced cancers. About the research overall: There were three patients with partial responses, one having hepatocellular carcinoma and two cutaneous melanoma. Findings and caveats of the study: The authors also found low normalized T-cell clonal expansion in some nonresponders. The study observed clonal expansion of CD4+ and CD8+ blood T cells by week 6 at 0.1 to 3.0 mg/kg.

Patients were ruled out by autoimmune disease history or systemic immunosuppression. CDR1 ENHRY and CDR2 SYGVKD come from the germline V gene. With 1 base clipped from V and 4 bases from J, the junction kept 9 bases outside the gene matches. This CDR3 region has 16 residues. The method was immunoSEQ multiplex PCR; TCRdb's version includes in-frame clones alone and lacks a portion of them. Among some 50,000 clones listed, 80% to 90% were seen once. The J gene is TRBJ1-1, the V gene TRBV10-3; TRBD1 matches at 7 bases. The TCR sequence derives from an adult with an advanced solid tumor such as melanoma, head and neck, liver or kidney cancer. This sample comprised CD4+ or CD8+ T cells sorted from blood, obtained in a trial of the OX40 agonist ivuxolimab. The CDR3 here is CAISEFHDRAGTEAFF. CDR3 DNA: TGTGCCATCAGTGAGTTCCACGACAGGGCGGGCACTGAAGCTTTCTTT.